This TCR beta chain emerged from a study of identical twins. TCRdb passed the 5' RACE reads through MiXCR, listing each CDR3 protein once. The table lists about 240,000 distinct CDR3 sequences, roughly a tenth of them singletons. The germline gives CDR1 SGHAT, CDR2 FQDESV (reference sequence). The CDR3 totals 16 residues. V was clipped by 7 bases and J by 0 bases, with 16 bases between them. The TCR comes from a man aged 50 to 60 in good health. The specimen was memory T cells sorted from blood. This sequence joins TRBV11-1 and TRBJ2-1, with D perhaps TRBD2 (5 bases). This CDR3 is CASTPRTDFSYNEQFF. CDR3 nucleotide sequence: TGTGCCAGCACACCCAGGACTGACTTCTCCTACAATGAGCAGTTCTTC. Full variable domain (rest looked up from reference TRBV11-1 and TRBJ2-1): EAEVAQSPRYKITEKSQAVAFWCDPISGHATLYWYRQILGQGPELLVQFQDESVVDDSQLPKDRFSAERLKGVDSTLKIQPAELGDSAMYLCASTPRTDFSYNEQFFGPGTRLTVL.